Shown below are 30 T cell receptor beta chains from a single sample sequenced in a study of Graves' ophthalmopathy and Graves' hyperthyroidism. From RNA, the CDR3 regions of TCR beta chains were amplified and sequenced. An opening RT-PCR round employed HTBI primers and preceded a second-round multiplex PCR. TCRdb processed the multiplex PCR reads anew with MiXCR; each CDR3 protein has one entry. The repertoire holds about 420,000 distinct CDR3 sequences, over 20% seen once, with approximately 3% in the top ten. Material: peripheral blood. These TCRs come from a woman aged 18-30 years with stable Graves' hyperthyroidism.

This clonotype was found a few times. A single base separates this from a much larger clone, so it may be a read error. Lacking the conserved final phenylalanine or tryptophan, this CDR3 likely reflects a read error. V gene TRBV7-2 combines with J gene TRBJ2-7, with D maybe TRBD2 (6 bases). Trimming took 1 base from V and 8 from J, leaving 9 bases between them. Germline loops: CDR1 SGHTA, CDR2 FQGNSA. This CDR3 is built from 12 residues. CDR3: CASSLVGGKQYL. CDR3 sequence (DNA): TGTGCCAGCAGCTTAGTTGGCGGGAAGCAGTACCTC.

This clonotype was seen many times. V is TRBV11-1 and J is TRBJ1-1; TRBD1 matches 9 bases. This CDR3 spans 18 amino acids. V shed 2 bases and J 4 bases; nucleotides not matched to a gene: 14. In germline, CDR1 is SGHAT, CDR2 FQDESV (reference sequence). As DNA, the CDR3 is TGTGCCAGCAGCTTACCCCCACAAACAGGGGGCATCTTCACTGAAGCTTTCTTT. This gives the protein CASSLPPQTGGIFTEAFF.

This clonotype was recorded many times. This chain links TRBV25-1 with TRBJ2-7, with D possibly matching TRBD1 (6 bases). Germline lookup yields CDR1 MGHDK and CDR2 SYGVNS. Trimming took 6 bases from V and 3 from J, leaving 12 bases between them. The CDR3 is made up of 13 amino acids. The CDR3 sequence: CASRDRLNYEQYF. The DNA of the CDR3 is TGTGCCAGCAGGGACAGACTCAACTACGAGCAGTACTTC.

The chain couples TRBV4-1 to TRBJ2-5; 7 bases match TRBD2. Per germline, CDR1 MGHRA and CDR2 YSYEKL. The CDR3 sequence is 15 residues long. With 6 bases clipped from V and 1 base from J, the junction kept 8 bases outside the gene matches. Here the CDR3 DNA reads TGCGCCAGCAGTAGACTAGCAGATTTCCAAGAGACCCAGTACTTC. Translation: CASSRLADFQETQYF.

This clonotype occurred many times. This sequence joins TRBV27 and TRBJ2-5; tentatively, D is TRBD1 (6 bases). The CDR3 totals 15 residues. Germline CDR1 reads MNHEY; CDR2 reads SMNVEV (reference sequence). V lost 5 bases, J lost 2 bases, and 15 bases lay in between. CDR3 sequence reads: CASSPWTASQETQYF. CDR3 bases: TGTGCCAGCAGTCCCTGGACAGCCTCTCAAGAGACCCAGTACTTC.

V gene TRBV6-1 combines with J gene TRBJ1-1; TRBD1 matches 9 bases. The germline V gene has CDR1 MNHNS and CDR2 SASEGT. After removal of 6 bases from V and 0 bases from J, the junction contained 11 bases not matched to a gene. The CDR3 sequence is 17 residues long. DNA of the CDR3: TGTGCCAGCAGACCCGACAGGGGGGCATACATGAACACTGAAGCTTTCTTT. This gives the protein CASRPDRGAYMNTEAFF.

This clonotype was counted many times. This chain connects TRBV13 to TRBJ1-6; TRBD1 might be the D (6 bases). The germline V and J ends were trimmed by 5 bases and 13 bases, with 21 bases remaining between them. This CDR3 has 15 residues. CDR1 and CDR2 (germline): PRHDT, FYEKMQ (reference sequence). The CDR3 nucleotides read TGTGCCAGCAGCGTGGACAGCCCGCATCTGTCTCCCCTCCACTTT. Residues: CASSVDSPHLSPLHF.

Many counts were recorded for this clonotype. The chain joins TRBV6-5 to TRBJ1-1; 7 nucleotides line up with TRBD1. CDR1 is MNHEY, CDR2 SVGAGI, per germline. V shed 4 bases, J shed 2 bases, and the junction held 4 bases outside the gene matches. The CDR3 extends over 14 amino acids. The CDR3 loop reads CASSFLGGNTEAFF. CDR3 nucleotides: TGTGCCAGCAGTTTTCTAGGGGGCAACACTGAAGCTTTCTTT.

This clonotype was recorded many times. J is TRBJ2-5 and V is TRBV30; D gene ambiguous. This CDR3 is 14 amino acids long. Trimming stripped 0 bases from V and 2 bases from J, with 10 bases between. CDR1 is GTSNPN and CDR2 is SVGIG in the germline V gene (reference sequence). The CDR3 loop is CAWSVGAGQETQYF. CDR3 nucleotides: TGTGCCTGGAGTGTAGGTGCCGGACAAGAGACCCAGTACTTC.

This clonotype showed up many times. This sequence joins TRBV25-1 and TRBJ2-3; D may be TRBD2 (5 bases). This CDR3 has 14 amino acids. V dropped 3 bases and J dropped 4 bases, with 11 bases sitting between them. Germline loops: CDR1 MGHDK, CDR2 SYGVNS. The CDR3 region is CASSESKLADTQYF. The CDR3 nucleotides are TGTGCCAGCAGTGAGTCAAAACTAGCAGATACGCAGTATTTT.

This clonotype appeared many times. CDR3 amino acids: CSARTGVEQYF. DNA of the CDR3: TGCAGTGCTAGAACGGGGGTCGAGCAGTACTTC. The chain uses TRBV20-1 and TRBJ2-7, with a possible D match to TRBD2 (6 bases). Germline loops: CDR1 DFQATT, CDR2 SNEGSKA (reference sequence). The CDR3 runs to 11 residues. Trimming cost V 2 bases and J 6 bases, with 8 bases left between them.

This rearrangement joins TRBV20-1 to TRBJ1-1, with D possibly being TRBD1 (5 bases). The CDR3 is 15 residues long. Germline-derived CDR1 and CDR2 are DFQATT and SNEGSKA (reference sequence). Trimming left V 6 bases short and J 3 bases short, with 20 bases between. The chain's CDR3 is CSAAPARGRYTEAFF. The CDR3 DNA sequence: TGCAGTGCCGCCCCAGCCCGGGGCCGCTACACTGAAGCTTTCTTT.

This clonotype was picked up many times. This chain joins TRBV5-1 and TRBJ2-2, with D perhaps assigned TRBD1 or TRBD2 (6 bases each). CDR1 is SGHRS and CDR2 is YFSETQ in the germline V gene. Trimming took off 4 bases at V and 6 bases at J, with 19 bases between the two ends. The CDR3 contains 16 residues. The CDR3 coding sequence is TGCGCCAGCAGCCCAGGACAGACCGGAGGGGCCGGGGAGCTGTTTTTT. Protein product: CASSPGQTGGAGELFF.

The chain uses TRBV7-3 and TRBJ1-1, with a tentative D call TRBD1 (6 bases). Germline CDR1 and CDR2: SGHTA and FQGTGA. There are 16 residues in the CDR3. V was shortened by 3 bases and J by 0 bases, with 14 bases between the two germline ends. The CDR3 DNA sequence: TGTGCCAGCAGCTTGCTCCCTGGGGGGCTGAACACTGAAGCTTTCTTT. Amino acid sequence: CASSLLPGGLNTEAFF.

This clonotype was detected many times. This chain links TRBV9 with TRBJ2-2, with 9 bases lining up with TRBD2. V lost 0 bases to trimming and J lost 6 bases; unmatched junction nucleotides: 9. The germline V gene encodes CDR1 SGDLS and CDR2 YYNGEE. CDR3 size: 17 residues. The CDR3 spells CASSVAGSGSSSGELFF. The CDR3 DNA reads as TGTGCCAGCAGCGTAGCGGGTAGCGGGAGTTCGTCCGGGGAGCTGTTTTTT.

This clonotype was counted ten times or more. The CDR3 region is CASSPTTVPYEQYF. CDR3 nucleotides: TGTGCCAGCTCACCTACCACTGTCCCCTACGAGCAGTACTTC. The chain carries TRBV18 and TRBJ2-7; D unclear. The CDR3 runs to 14 residues. V shed 3 bases and J shed 2 bases, with 11 bases lying between them. Germline V gene sequence: CDR1 KGHSH, CDR2 LQKENI.

This clonotype has only a few counts. The V call is TRBV5-1, the J call TRBJ2-7; 10 nucleotides match TRBD2. CDR1 is SGHRS and CDR2 is YFSETQ in the germline V gene. V lost 0 bases, J lost 7 bases, and 7 bases stayed unmatched. CDR3 length: 15 residues. The chain's CDR3 is CASSLATSGTSEQYF. In DNA form, the CDR3 reads TGCGCCAGCAGCTTGGCAACTAGCGGGACGAGTGAGCAGTACTTC.

V gene TRBV20-1 combines with J gene TRBJ2-7; no clear D gene. Trimming left V 6 bases short and J 6 bases short, with 18 bases between. The length of the CDR3 is 13 residues. CDR1 DFQATT and CDR2 SNEGSKA come from the germline V gene (reference sequence). DNA of the CDR3: TGCAGTGCCTTCCCCGAAGTGGTTGCCGAGCAGTACTTC. Translating it yields CSAFPEVVAEQYF.

This clonotype was seen repeatedly, ten times or more. The chain joins TRBV2 to TRBJ1-2, with no clear D. Germline V gene lookup returns CDR1 SNHLY and CDR2 FYNNEI. V shed 5 bases and J shed 2 bases, with 12 bases lying between them. This CDR3 region has 14 residues. The CDR3 is CASSQIGVNYGYTF. DNA of the CDR3: TGTGCCAGCAGTCAGATTGGGGTGAACTATGGCTACACCTTC.

In this sample, this clonotype turned up many times. The rearrangement uses TRBV2 and TRBJ2-7; 9 positions agree with TRBD1. The CDR3 consists of 14 residues. The trim removed 8 bases at V and 3 bases at J, leaving 8 bases unmatched. Germline V gene data show CDR1 as SNHLY and CDR2 as FYNNEI. CDR3 amino acids: CASARTGVVYEQYF. CDR3 coding DNA: TGTGCCAGCGCTAGGACAGGGGTCGTCTACGAGCAGTACTTC.

The table lists this clonotype with many counts. The chain joins TRBV6-1 to TRBJ1-1; D is unclear. The CDR3 runs 10 residues. Per germline, CDR1 MNHNS and CDR2 SASEGT. V lost 6 bases to trimming and J lost 3 bases, with 2 bases between them. The CDR3 reads CASRHTEAFF. For the CDR3, the DNA is TGTGCCAGCAGGCACACTGAAGCTTTCTTT.

This chain connects TRBV27 to TRBJ2-1; TRBD2 matches 9 bases. CDR1 and CDR2 from the germline V gene are MNHEY and SMNVEV (reference sequence). Trimming removed 2 bases from V and 9 bases from J; junction bases left unmatched: 5. This CDR3 has 14 amino acids. CDR3 nucleotides: TGTGCCAGCAGTTTAGGCGGGGGGGCCTTTGAGCAGTTCTTC. Protein sequence: CASSLGGGAFEQFF.

This clonotype was detected ten times or more. V and J are TRBV30 and TRBJ1-5, with a tentative D call TRBD1 (6 bases). This CDR3 has 13 amino acids. The germline gives CDR1 GTSNPN, CDR2 SVGIG (reference sequence). V lost 3 bases and J 3 bases, leaving 9 bases between the germline ends. The CDR3: CAWSHRDNQPQHF. The CDR3, as DNA: TGTGCCTGGAGCCACAGGGACAATCAGCCCCAGCATTTT.

The chain has TRBV5-1 and TRBJ2-5, with TRBD1 identical over 8 bases. V was clipped by 2 bases and J by 7 bases; unmatched bases: 7. Germline CDR1 SGHRS, CDR2 YFSETQ. This CDR3 region has 14 residues. The CDR3 DNA sequence: TGCGCCAGCAGCTTCAGGGGGCAGGATGGGACCCAGTACTTC. It is translated as CASSFRGQDGTQYF.

The CDR3 nucleotides read TGTGCCAGCAGCCAAACAGACTCCTACGAGCAGTACTTC. Protein: CASSQTDSYEQYF. The V gene is TRBV28, the J gene TRBJ2-7, with no clear D. With 6 bases removed from V and 0 bases from J, the gap between germline ends came to 9 bases. There are 13 residues in the CDR3. Germline loops: CDR1 MDHEN, CDR2 SYDVKM.

The sample holds a few counts of this clonotype. The junction departs from the called germline gene at one end, perhaps through a read error. This chain uses TRBV12-3 or TRBV12-4 with TRBJ1-6; D gene ambiguous. This CDR3 has 16 residues. DNA for the CDR3: TGTGCCAGCAGTTTGGGAGGGTTACTCGATAATTCACACCTCCACTTT. Residues: CASSLGGLLDNSHLHF.

This clonotype has a count of ten or more. The rearrangement uses TRBV30 and TRBJ1-3; 7 bases agree with TRBD1. In germline, CDR1 is GTSNPN, CDR2 SVGIG (reference sequence). The J segment lost 4 bases and the V segment lost 2 bases, leaving 5 bases of the junction unmatched. This CDR3 has 14 residues. This CDR3 reads CAWSPGTEGNTIYF. In DNA form, the CDR3 reads TGTGCCTGGAGTCCCGGGACAGAGGGAAACACCATATATTTT.

This clonotype was observed many times. V is TRBV4-1 and J is TRBJ2-7, with D perhaps matching TRBD1 or TRBD2 (5 bases each). This CDR3 contains 16 residues. V lost 0 bases to trimming and J lost 0 bases, with 12 bases between them. The germline CDR1 and CDR2 sequences are MGHRA and YSYEKL. The CDR3 DNA sequence: TGCGCCAGCAGCCAAGAACGAGCAGGGAGCTCCTACGAGCAGTACTTC. Its translation is CASSQERAGSSYEQYF.

This clonotype has ten or more counts. V is TRBV12-3 or TRBV12-4 and J is TRBJ2-2, with TRBD1 matching 11 bases. After removal of 5 bases from V and 0 bases from J, the junction contained 2 bases not matched to a gene. The CDR3 covers 16 residues. DNA for the CDR3: TGTGCCAGCAGTGGGGGACAGGGGGCGAACACCGGGGAGCTGTTTTTT. Protein product: CASSGGQGANTGELFF.

This clonotype has just a few counts. This chain connects TRBV12-3 or TRBV12-4 to TRBJ2-7, with 11 bases fitting TRBD2. V lost 6 bases to trimming and J lost 4 bases; unmatched junction nucleotides: 11. The CDR3 runs 16 residues. This CDR3 is CASSPSGASGRYEQYF. The CDR3 nucleotides are TGTGCCAGCAGCCCCTCCGGGGCTAGCGGGAGGTACGAGCAGTACTTC.